Following are 13 T cell receptor beta chains from one sample sequenced in a study of CD8 T cells in Susac syndrome. RNA, at roughly 0.45 to 1 ug, was reverse transcribed with random hexamers. TCRdb fed the immunoSEQ multiplex PCR reads into MiXCR, producing one record per CDR3 protein. The sample includes more than 200,000 distinct CDR3 sequences, over 85% of them seen just once. Material for sequencing was CD4+ T cells from PBMCs. The source of these receptors is a human donor with multiple sclerosis.

This clonotype has just one count. V and J are TRBV27 and TRBJ2-7; 10 bases map to TRBD2. CDR1 and CDR2 from the germline V gene are MNHEY and SMNVEV (reference sequence). CDR3 length: 15 residues. V lost 6 bases, J lost 0 bases, and 5 bases stayed unmatched. CDR3 in DNA: TGTGCCAGCAGGTATAGCGGGGGGCCCTCCTACGAGCAGTACTTC. Its translation: CASRYSGGPSYEQYF.

This rearrangement joins TRBV2 to TRBJ2-7; D unresolved. Germline V gene sequence: CDR1 SNHLY, CDR2 FYNNEI. The CDR3 spans 15 residues. V was shortened by 6 bases and J by 3 bases, with 18 bases between the two germline ends. CDR3 nucleotides: TGTGCCAGCAGAGAAAACTCGGTAGGAAGCTACGAGCAGTACGTC. It encodes CASRENSVGSYEQYV.

Here the CDR3 reads CSAVSGRNTDTQYF. Here the CDR3 DNA reads TGCAGTGCTGTTAGCGGGCGGAACACAGATACGCAGTATTTT. The rearrangement uses TRBV20-1 and TRBJ2-3, with 7 bases that match TRBD2. Germline loops: CDR1 DFQATT, CDR2 SNEGSKA (reference sequence). The CDR3 extends over 14 amino acids. V was pared by 5 bases and J by 2 bases, with 7 bases of the junction left unmatched.

This chain joins TRBV7-9 and TRBJ1-2; no definite D call. Germline V gene lookup returns CDR1 SEHNR and CDR2 FQNEAQ (reference sequence). The CDR3 spans 13 residues. The V and J ends lost 1 base and 4 bases respectively, with 7 bases between them. The CDR3 is CASSLDHSYGYTF. DNA for the CDR3: TGTGCCAGCAGCTTAGACCACAGCTATGGCTACACCTTC.

The chain employs TRBV6-6 and TRBJ1-2; D remains ambiguous. The CDR3 runs to 11 residues. V lost 2 bases, J lost 14 bases, and 12 bases lay in between. The germline CDR1 and CDR2 sequences are MNHNY and SVGAGI (reference sequence). The CDR3: CASSYAQAQTF. The CDR3 nucleotides read TGTGCCAGCAGTTACGCGCAGGCTCAGACCTTC.

V and J are TRBV29-1 and TRBJ1-6, with 7 positions matching TRBD1. The CDR3 runs to 12 residues. V dropped 7 bases and J dropped 14; count of bases not matched to a gene: 11. CDR1 is SQVTM and CDR2 is ANQGSEA in the germline V gene. CDR3 sequence: CSAGDSTLTLHF. CDR3 bases: TGCAGCGCCGGGGACAGTACCCTAACCCTCCACTTT.

The chain carries TRBV7-9 and TRBJ2-1; TRBD2 aligns across 7 bases. Unmatched junction bases numbered 7, after V lost 0 bases and J lost 5 bases. The germline gives CDR1 SEHNR, CDR2 FQNEAQ (reference sequence). This CDR3 is built from 16 residues. DNA for the CDR3: TGTGCCAGCAGCTTAGCAATGGCGGGAGCGAACAATGAGCAGTTCTTC. Residues: CASSLAMAGANNEQFF.

V and J are TRBV20-1 and TRBJ1-5; D gene uncertain. The CDR3 extends over 12 amino acids. Germline CDR1 and CDR2: DFQATT and SNEGSKA (reference sequence). Trimming took off 3 bases at V and 3 bases at J, with 6 bases between the two ends. CDR3 region: CSASGHNQPQHF. The CDR3 DNA is TGCAGTGCTAGTGGGCACAATCAGCCCCAGCATTTT.

V is TRBV7-3 and J is TRBJ2-1; the match to TRBD1 covers 8 bases. The CDR3 spans 15 residues. From germline, CDR1 is SGHTA and CDR2 FQGTGA. After removal of 5 bases from V and 6 bases from J, the junction contained 9 bases not matched to a gene. For the CDR3, the DNA is TGTGCCAGCAGCCTTCAGACAGGGGTTCCCAATGAGCAGTTCTTC. Its protein product is CASSLQTGVPNEQFF.

The CDR3 sequence: CASGDLLGGYTF. In nucleotides, the CDR3 is TGTGCCAGCGGCGACCTTCTTGGGGGCTACACCTTC. J is TRBJ1-2 and V is TRBV2; D remains unclear. CDR3 size: 12 residues. V gave up 8 bases and J gave up 8 bases, with 15 bases separating them. Germline CDR1 is SNHLY and CDR2 is FYNNEI.

This chain uses TRBV7-9 with TRBJ2-7; no firm D call. The V gene lost 2 bases and the J gene lost 5 bases, with 13 bases spanning the gap. This CDR3 contains 14 residues. CDR1 and CDR2 (germline): SEHNR, FQNEAQ (reference sequence). The CDR3 bases are TGTGCCAGCAGCTTATCCCTTCCCCCCGACGAGCAGTACTTC. This translates into CASSLSLPPDEQYF.

This clonotype appeared a single time. The chain combines TRBV4-2 with TRBJ2-5; 10 nucleotides line up with TRBD2. V was clipped by 4 bases and J by 1 base; unmatched bases: 9. CDR1 LGHNA and CDR2 YNFKEQ come from the germline V gene. The CDR3 is made up of 17 amino acids. CDR3 residues: CASSRNRLAGGQETQYF. The CDR3, as DNA: TGTGCCAGCAGCCGCAACAGATTAGCGGGAGGCCAAGAGACCCAGTACTTC.

The J gene is TRBJ2-5, the V gene TRBV5-4; a weak D match, TRBD1 (5 bases). The length of the CDR3 is 13 residues. Between the trimmed V and J ends, which lost 4 bases and 2 bases, there was a span of 9 bases. Germline assignment: CDR1 SGHNT and CDR2 YYREEE (reference sequence). The CDR3 DNA reads TGTGCCAGCAGCCCAGGGATTCAAGAGACCCAGTACTTC. This codes for CASSPGIQETQYF.